Listed below are T cell receptor beta chains from one sample, sequenced in a study of blood T cells in healthy people across ages. One entry per CDR3 protein, called by TCRdb with MiXCR from the 5' RACE reads. The sample lists about 580,000 distinct CDR3 sequences, around 50% occurring once. The sequencing input was blood. These TCRs come from a man older than 75 in good health. Both conserved end residues are part of each CDR3. The D gene is left open where the match is weak. Clone size, where shown, is once, few, many, or a class for clones that have expanded.

>TRBV6-2/TRBV6-3|TRBJ2-7|TRBD2|few|15
CASRESGGASYEQYF
TGTGCCAGCAGAGAAAGCGGGGGCGCCTCCTACGAGCAGTACTTC
>TRBV7-8|TRBJ1-1|TRBD1|NA|14
CASSPPGQGARAFF
TGTGCCAGCAGCCCTCCCGGACAGGGGGCGAGAGCTTTCTTT
>TRBV7-2|TRBJ2-1|NA|few|15
CASSLFKGQLDEQFF
TGTGCCAGCAGCTTATTTAAGGGCCAGCTCGATGAGCAGTTCTTC
>TRBV7-9|TRBJ2-6|NA|once|15
CASSLYNSGANVLTF
TGTGCCAGCAGCTTATACAACTCTGGGGCCAACGTCCTGACTTTC
>TRBV10-3|TRBJ2-3|NA|few|16
CAISEATASGTDTQYF
TGTGCCATCAGTGAAGCCACGGCTAGCGGCACAGATACGCAGTATTTT
>TRBV7-2|TRBJ2-7|NA|NA|14
CASSFQGSSYEQYF
TGTGCCAGCAGCTTTCAGGGGAGCTCCTACGAGCAGTACTTC
>TRBV29-1|TRBJ2-1|TRBD2|few|15
CSAELGRAGYNEQFF
TGCAGCGCTGAATTAGGACGAGCGGGATACAATGAGCAGTTCTTC
>TRBV6-5|TRBJ2-7|TRBD1|many|11
CASSDRQGSYF
TGTGCCAGCAGTGACCGACAGGGGTCGTACTTC
>TRBV10-3|TRBJ2-5|NA|NA|16
CAISENLGRGLQGQYF
TGTGCCATCAGTGAAAATCTGGGACGGGGCCTTCAAGGGCAGTACTTC
>TRBV25-1|TRBJ2-3|TRBD2|NA|17
CASSECEREVLTDTQYF
TGTGCCAGCAGTGAATGTGAGCGGGAAGTTCTCACAGATACGCAGTATTTT
>TRBV28|TRBJ2-7|TRBD1|NA|14
CASRDRANGYEQYF
TGTGCCAGCAGAGACAGGGCCAACGGCTACGAGCAGTACTTC
>TRBV6-5|TRBJ1-4|NA|many|11
CATRRNEKLFF
TGTGCCACCAGGAGGAATGAAAAACTGTTTTTT
>TRBV6-2/TRBV6-3|TRBJ2-3|TRBD1|NA|16
CASSYRDRGLRDTQYF
TGTGCCAGCAGTTATCGGGACAGGGGGCTTAGAGATACGCAGTATTTT
>TRBV7-2|TRBJ2-5|NA|NA|13
CASSLYRRETQYF
TGTGCCAGCAGCTTATACAGACGAGAGACCCAGTACTTC
>TRBV20-1|TRBJ2-1|TRBD2|few|14
CSAPGGQGDDEQFF
TGCAGTGCACCGGGAGGCCAAGGGGACGATGAGCAGTTCTTC
>TRBV6-5|TRBJ2-1|TRBD2|NA|16
CASRRSGGASYNEQFF
TGTGCCAGCAGACGTAGCGGGGGGGCCTCTTACAATGAGCAGTTCTTC
>TRBV20-1|TRBJ2-7|NA|NA|15
CSSSRGLAEYYEQYF
TGCAGTTCATCTAGAGGGTTAGCGGAATACTACGAGCAGTACTTC
>TRBV29-1|TRBJ2-1|NA|NA|15
CSVGQARGRNNEQFF
TGCAGCGTTGGGCAGGCCAGGGGTCGGAACAATGAGCAGTTCTTC
>TRBV10-3|TRBJ2-1|TRBD2|NA|14
CAIKERETHNEQFF
TGTGCCATCAAGGAGCGGGAAACGCACAATGAGCAGTTCTTC
>TRBV5-1|TRBJ2-7|NA|NA|15
CASSTQGGNSYEQYF
TGCGCCAGCAGCACGCAGGGGGGAAACTCCTACGAGCAGTACTTC
>TRBV5-1|TRBJ2-5|TRBD1|few|15
CASSPITGGIETQYF
TGCGCCAGCAGCCCTATAACAGGGGGAATAGAGACCCAGTACTTC
>TRBV10-3|TRBJ2-5|NA|NA|14
CASGPAPLFYKQYF
TGTGCCTCTGGGCCGGCACCCCTCTTCTACAAGCAGTACTTC
>TRBV7-9|TRBJ2-1|NA|many|15
CASSLGQGTNNEQFF
TGTGCCAGCAGCTTAGGACAGGGGACTAACAATGAGCAGTTCTTC
>TRBV3-1|TRBJ1-2|NA|NA|14
CASRRSGDNYGYTF
TGTGCCAGCAGGCGTTCCGGGGATAACTATGGCTACACCTTC
>TRBV6-5|TRBJ2-7|NA|many|15
CASSYRAGGSYEQYF
TGTGCCAGCAGTTACCGGGCAGGGGGGTCCTACGAGCAGTACTTC
>TRBV20-1|TRBJ2-3|TRBD2|few|14
CSASGGSGGDTQYF
TGCAGTGCTAGCGGCGGGAGCGGAGGAGATACGCAGTATTTT
>TRBV4-2|TRBJ2-6|NA|NA|14
CASSQYPGANVLTF
TGTGCCAGCAGCCAATACCCTGGGGCCAACGTCCTGACTTTC
>TRBV6-2/TRBV6-3|TRBJ2-7|TRBD2|NA|16
CASSETSGKSYNEQYF
TGTGCCAGCAGTGAGACTAGCGGGAAATCCTACAATGAGCAGTACTTC
>TRBV18|TRBJ2-3|NA|NA|14
CATRGGLKTDTQYF
TGTGCCACCCGTGGGGGACTCAAAACAGATACGCAGTATTTT
>TRBV20-1|TRBJ2-3|NA|NA|13
CSANGDSTDTQYF
TGCAGTGCTAACGGGGACTCCACAGATACGCAGTATTTT
>TRBV7-2|TRBJ2-7|NA|few|16
CASSLAGAPLRSEQYF
TGTGCCAGCAGCTTAGCGGGGGCCCCTTTAAGGAGCGAGCAGTACTTC
>TRBV11-1|TRBJ2-6|TRBD1|NA|16
CASSSTGGTGANVLTF
TGTGCCAGCAGTTCCACAGGGGGCACTGGGGCCAACGTCCTGACTTTC
>TRBV11-2|TRBJ1-6|NA|few|15
CASSLNAGVVSPLHF
TGTGCCAGCAGCTTAAACGCAGGGGTTGTTTCACCCCTCCACTTT